This T cell receptor beta chain was recorded in a study of cytomegalovirus exposure and HLA in healthy donors. Use of 60 Vbeta and 13 Jbeta primers characterized the PCR. Assay used: immunoSEQ multiplex PCR; TCRdb lists only in-frame clones, some missing. This sample has around 50,000 clones, with approximately 80% found just once. The CDR3 covers 18 residues. The V gene's germline CDR1 is LNHDA and CDR2 SQIVND (reference sequence). Losses at the gene ends were 2 bases for V and 2 bases for J; bases not matched to a gene: 8. Sequencing input: PBMCs. This receptor was obtained from a man aged 35 to 55 in good health and CMV-seronegative. The chain employs TRBV19 and TRBJ1-5, with 11 bases fitting TRBD1. The CDR3 DNA follows: TGTGCCAGTAGTATAACGGGACAGGGGGATTTGGGCAATCAGCCCCAGCATTTT. Residues: CASSITGQGDLGNQPQHF.